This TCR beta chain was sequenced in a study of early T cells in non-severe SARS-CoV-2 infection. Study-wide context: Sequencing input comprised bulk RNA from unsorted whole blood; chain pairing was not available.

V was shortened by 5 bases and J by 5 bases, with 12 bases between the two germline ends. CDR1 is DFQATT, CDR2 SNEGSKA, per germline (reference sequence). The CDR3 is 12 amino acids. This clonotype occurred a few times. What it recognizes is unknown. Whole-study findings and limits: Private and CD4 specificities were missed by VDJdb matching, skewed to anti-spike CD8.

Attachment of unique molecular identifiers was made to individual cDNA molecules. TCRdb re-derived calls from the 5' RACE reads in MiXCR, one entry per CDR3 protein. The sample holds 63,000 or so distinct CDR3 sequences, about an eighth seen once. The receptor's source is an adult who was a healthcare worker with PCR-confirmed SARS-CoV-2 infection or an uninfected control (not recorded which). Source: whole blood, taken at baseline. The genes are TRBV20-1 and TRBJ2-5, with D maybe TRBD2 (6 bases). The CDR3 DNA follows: TGCAGTGCTCCTCTAGCGTCGGAGACCCAGTACTTC. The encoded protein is CSAPLASETQYF.